The rows below give T cell receptor beta chains drawn from one sample of a study of blood T cell repertoires in COVID-19. TCRdb's copy holds only in-frame clones and misses some; the assay was immunoSEQ multiplex PCR. The sample records around 300,000 clones, just under 90% being singletons. The sample comprised PBMCs or T cells enriched from blood (not recorded which). These receptors originate from a woman aged 60-75 years who had recovered from COVID-19. Each CDR3 is given with its conserved first and last residue. Fields, in order: V gene, D gene, clone size, J gene, CDR3 DNA, CDR3 protein. A D gene is named only where the DNA matches it firmly. The size entry is marked missing in some rows and otherwise reads once, few, many or a size class.

>TRBV3-1/TRBV3-2|NA|NA|TRBJ1-1
TGTGCCAGCAGCCATACCGACAGGTCTCAAGGTTTGGCTTTCTTT
CASSHTDRSQGLAFF
>TRBV29-1|NA|NA|TRBJ1-3
TGCAGCGTTGTAACAGTTGGAAACACCATATATTTT
CSVVTVGNTIYF
>TRBV23-1|NA|NA|TRBJ1-1
TGCGCCAGCAGTCGGAGGAGTCCAACGATACCCCTGAACACTGAAGCTTTCTTT
CASSRRSPTIPLNTEAFF
>TRBV27|NA|NA|TRBJ1-1
TGTGCCAGCAGTTTCTCCGGATCAAATTCGGGGGAAGCTTTCTTT
CASSFSGSNSGEAFF
>TRBV27|NA|NA|TRBJ1-1
TGTGCCAGCACCCTTCGGGGGGCGAACACTGAAGCTTTCTTT
CASTLRGANTEAFF
>TRBV5-1|NA|NA|TRBJ2-7
TGCGCCAGCAGCGCGGGAAACTCCTACGAGCAGTACTTC
CASSAGNSYEQYF
>TRBV19|TRBD2|NA|TRBJ2-5
TGTGCCAGTAGTATGGGTACTAGCGGGGGCCCTAAGTGGGAGACCCAGTACTTC
CASSMGTSGGPKWETQYF
>TRBV4-1|TRBD2|NA|TRBJ2-1
TGCGCCAGCAGCCGTTTAGCGGGGGTGGGTGAGCAGTTCTTC
CASSRLAGVGEQFF
>TRBV20-1|NA|NA|TRBJ2-1
TGCAGTGCTAGTGACAGGCAAAATGAGCAGTTCTTC
CSASDRQNEQFF
>TRBV11-3|NA|NA|TRBJ2-7
TGTGCCAGCAGCTTAGGCCTATCCGAGCAGTACTTC
CASSLGLSEQYF
>TRBV7-9|NA|NA|TRBJ1-5
TGTGCCAGCAGCGGGGGGGGTCAGCCCCAGCATTTT
CASSGGGQPQHF
>TRBV11-3|TRBD1|NA|TRBJ2-5
TGTGCCAGCAGGAAACCGGGACAGCAAGAGACCCAGTACTTC
CASRKPGQQETQYF
>TRBV5-1|TRBD1|NA|TRBJ1-2
TGCGCCAGCAGCTCGCTAACCTCCGGGACAGGGGATGGCTACACCTTC
CASSSLTSGTGDGYTF
>TRBV7-9|NA|NA|TRBJ2-7
TGTGCCAGCAGCTTAGTGGGTCGAGGGAGCTACGAGCAGTACTTC
CASSLVGRGSYEQYF
>TRBV5-5|TRBD1|NA|TRBJ1-1
TGTGCCAGCAGCTCCTACTCGGGACAGGTGGGAGCTTTCTTT
CASSSYSGQVGAFF
>TRBV9|NA|NA|TRBJ1-1
TGTGCCAGCAGCGTAGGACCTTCGGGCACTGAAGCTTTCTTT
CASSVGPSGTEAFF
>TRBV24-1|TRBD1|NA|TRBJ1-5
TGTGCCACCGGGACAGGGACAAATCAGCCCCAGCATTTT
CATGTGTNQPQHF
>TRBV30|NA|NA|TRBJ1-1
TGTGCCTGGGGTTCGGTGAACACTGAAGCTTTCTTT
CAWGSVNTEAFF
>TRBV27|TRBD1|NA|TRBJ2-7
TGTGCCAGCAGTTTATGGCCGGGACAGGCGGTAGAGCAGTACTTC
CASSLWPGQAVEQYF
>TRBV5-4|TRBD2|NA|TRBJ2-1
TGTGCCAGCAGCGGGGGAGGGACTAGCGAAGTGCAGTTCTTC
CASSGGGTSEVQFF
>TRBV20-1|TRBD2|NA|TRBJ2-1
TGCAGTGTAGCGGGGGACAATGAGCAGTTCTTC
CSVAGDNEQFF
>TRBV28|TRBD1|NA|TRBJ1-6
TGTGCCAGCAGGCCCACAGGGGTAGGGAATTCACCCCTCCACTTT
CASRPTGVGNSPLHF
>TRBV5-1|NA|NA|TRBJ1-1
TGCGCCAGCAAAGGGCAGGGGCCGGTAGCTTTCTTT
CASKGQGPVAFF
>TRBV29-1|NA|once|TRBJ1-4
TGCAGCGTTGACTTGGGGGGGAGTGAAAAACTGTTTTTT
CSVDLGGSEKLFF
>TRBV19|TRBD2|NA|TRBJ2-3
TGTGCCAGTAGTATGCGACTAGCGGGAGGGAACACGCAGTATTTT
CASSMRLAGGNTQYF
>TRBV28|NA|NA|TRBJ1-2
TGTGCCAGCGGGAGGGTTGAAGGCTATGGCTACACCTTC
CASGRVEGYGYTF
>TRBV30|TRBD1|NA|TRBJ1-6
TGTGCCTGGAGTAGGGGACAGGGAAATTCACCCCTCCACTTT
CAWSRGQGNSPLHF
>TRBV11-2|NA|NA|TRBJ2-3
TGTGCCAGCAGCTTACTGGGGGGTTCAGATACGCAGTATTTT
CASSLLGGSDTQYF
>TRBV6-5|NA|NA|TRBJ2-2
TGTGCCACATTGATACAGAACACCGGGGAGCTGTTTTTT
CATLIQNTGELFF
>TRBV2|TRBD1|NA|TRBJ1-4
TGTGCCAGCAGTGGGGTGACAGGGGGCGCCCGAATGTTTGAAAAACTGTTTTTT
CASSGVTGGARMFEKLFF
>TRBV19|TRBD1|NA|TRBJ1-5
TGTGCCAGTATGGGACAGCGTAATCAGCCCCAGCATTTT
CASMGQRNQPQHF
>TRBV15|TRBD2|NA|TRBJ2-1
TGTGCCACCAGCAGGGGACTAGCGGGAGGGCCGGGGTTCGGTGAGCAGTTCTTC
CATSRGLAGGPGFGEQFF
>TRBV28|NA|NA|TRBJ1-5
TGTGCCAGCAGGACTGGGACTTATAGCAATCAGCCCCAGCATTTT
CASRTGTYSNQPQHF
>TRBV2|TRBD2|NA|TRBJ2-1
TGTGCCAGCAGCTTCGGACTAGCAGGGCACAATGAGCAGTTCTTC
CASSFGLAGHNEQFF
>TRBV5-5|TRBD1|NA|TRBJ1-1
TGTGCCAGCAGCTGGGAACAGGGGGCTCGCACTGAAGCTTTCTTT
CASSWEQGARTEAFF
>TRBV28|NA|NA|TRBJ1-2
TGTGCCAGCAGTTTATCCGGCCGGGGTGGCTATGGCTACACCTTC
CASSLSGRGGYGYTF
>TRBV28|NA|once|TRBJ1-4
TGTGCCAGCAGTCGGTCAGGGCGTAATGAAAAACTGTTTTTT
CASSRSGRNEKLFF
>TRBV3-1/TRBV3-2|NA|NA|TRBJ1-6
TGTGCCAGCAGCCTTAGGGGGAAATCACCCCTCCACTTT
CASSLRGKSPLHF
>TRBV9|NA|NA|TRBJ1-2
TGTGCCAGCAGCGTAGCATCAGGGTACAGCTATGGCTACACCTTC
CASSVASGYSYGYTF
>TRBV2|NA|NA|TRBJ2-5
TGTGCCAGCAGCCAGGGCCAGGAGCGGACCCAGTACTTC
CASSQGQERTQYF
>TRBV27|TRBD1|NA|TRBJ1-5
TGTGCCAGCAGTTTGACAGGGGGCGTAAGTGTAGGCAATCAGCCCCAGCATTTT
CASSLTGGVSVGNQPQHF
>TRBV19|NA|few|TRBJ1-1
TGTGCCAGTAGTATCGGGAGTACTGAAGCTTTCTTT
CASSIGSTEAFF
>TRBV7-9|NA|NA|TRBJ1-3
TGTGCCAGCAGCTTTGTCGGGGAGGCCCCGTACACCATATATTTT
CASSFVGEAPYTIYF
>TRBV28|NA|NA|TRBJ1-5
TGTGCCAGCCGAGCGACAGCCTTCTATAGCAATCAGCCCCAGCATTTT
CASRATAFYSNQPQHF
>TRBV28|NA|NA|TRBJ1-1
TGTGCCAGCAGTTTATCGGTGAACACTGAAGCTTTCTTT
CASSLSVNTEAFF
>TRBV5-4|TRBD1|NA|TRBJ2-4
TGTGCCAGCAGCGTCGACAGGGGCGCTTTCGGGGCCAAAAACATTCAGTACTTC
CASSVDRGAFGAKNIQYF
>TRBV2|NA|NA|TRBJ2-2
TGTGCCAGCAGTCTAGACAGGCTCGGGGAGCTGTTTTTT
CASSLDRLGELFF
>TRBV5-1|TRBD2|NA|TRBJ2-5
TGCGCCAGCGGAACAAGGACTAGCGGGGACTCGACCCAGTACTTC
CASGTRTSGDSTQYF
>TRBV2|TRBD1|NA|TRBJ1-1
TGTGCCAGCAGTGAGACAGGGGGGAATTTGAACACTGAAGCTTTCTTT
CASSETGGNLNTEAFF
>TRBV4-1|TRBD2|NA|TRBJ2-1
TGCGCCAGCAGACGGACTAGCGGGGGGTACAATGAGCAGTTCTTC
CASRRTSGGYNEQFF
>TRBV7-6|TRBD2|NA|TRBJ2-5
TGTGCCAGCAGAACCGCTCCCGGACTAGCCGAAGAGACCCAGTACTTC
CASRTAPGLAEETQYF
>TRBV19|TRBD2|NA|TRBJ2-1
TGTGCCAGTAGTAGTTGGGGACTAGCGGGGGTACAAAATGAGCAGTTCTTC
CASSSWGLAGVQNEQFF
>TRBV5-1|NA|NA|TRBJ1-6
TGCGCCAGCAGCTTGAGGCTGATCCGGGACAAGGGCAGTTCACCCCTCCACTTT
CASSLRLIRDKGSSPLHF
>TRBV3-1/TRBV3-2|TRBD1|NA|TRBJ2-3
TGTGCCAGCAGCCCACGGACAGGTCCCACAGATACGCAGTATTTT
CASSPRTGPTDTQYF
>TRBV12-3/TRBV12-4|NA|NA|TRBJ1-2
TGTGCCAGCAGCAGGCAGAACTATGGCTACACCTTC
CASSRQNYGYTF